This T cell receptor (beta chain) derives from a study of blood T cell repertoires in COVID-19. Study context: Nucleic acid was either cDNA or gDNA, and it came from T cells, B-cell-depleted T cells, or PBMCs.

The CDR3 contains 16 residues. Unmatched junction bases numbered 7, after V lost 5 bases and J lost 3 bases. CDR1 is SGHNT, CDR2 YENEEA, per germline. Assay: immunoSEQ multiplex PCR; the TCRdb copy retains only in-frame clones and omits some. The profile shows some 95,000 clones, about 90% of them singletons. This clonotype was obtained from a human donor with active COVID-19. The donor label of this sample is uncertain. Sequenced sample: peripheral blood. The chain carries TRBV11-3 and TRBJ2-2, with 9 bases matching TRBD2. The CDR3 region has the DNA TGTGCCAGCAGCCCCGGCGGGGGGGCGGACACCGGGGAGCTGTTTTTT. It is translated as CASSPGGGADTGELFF.